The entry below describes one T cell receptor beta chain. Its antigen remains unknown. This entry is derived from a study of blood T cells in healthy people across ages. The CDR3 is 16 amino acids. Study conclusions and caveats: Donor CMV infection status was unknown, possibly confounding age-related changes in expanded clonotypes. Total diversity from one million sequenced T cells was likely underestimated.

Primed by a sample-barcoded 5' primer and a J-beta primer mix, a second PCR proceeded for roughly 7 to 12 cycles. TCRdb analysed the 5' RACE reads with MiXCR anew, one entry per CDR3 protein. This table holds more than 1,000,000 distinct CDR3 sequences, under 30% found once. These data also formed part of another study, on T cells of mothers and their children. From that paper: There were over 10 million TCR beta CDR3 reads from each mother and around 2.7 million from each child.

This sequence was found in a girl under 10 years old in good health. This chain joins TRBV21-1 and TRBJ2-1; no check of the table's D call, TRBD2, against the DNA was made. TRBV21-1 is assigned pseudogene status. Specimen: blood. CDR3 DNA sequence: TGTGCCAGCAGCAAAAAGGGAGCGGGGGGCCCGAATGAGCAGTTCTTC. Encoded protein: CASSKKGAGGPNEQFF.